Listed below are T cell receptor beta chains from one sample, sequenced in a study of cytomegalovirus exposure and HLA in healthy donors. Clones were sequenced by immunoSEQ multiplex PCR, and TCRdb holds only the in-frame ones, with some missing. Seen here are roughly 190,000 clones, about 9% observed once, and the top ten hold approximately 1.5%. The specimen sequenced was PBMCs. Receptor source: a woman aged 25-40 years in good health and CMV-seropositive. Both conserved end residues are part of each CDR3. A D gene is named only where the DNA matches it firmly. Not every row has a clone size; where given, it reads once, few, many or a size class.

D gene: TRBD1
clone size: NA
J gene: TRBJ1-2
V gene: TRBV10-2
CDR3 DNA: TGCGCCAGCAGTGAAAAGATTTGGGACAGGGAGGTCTATGGCTACACCTTC
CDR3 protein: CASSEKIWDREVYGYTF

D gene: NA
clone size: NA
J gene: TRBJ2-7
V gene: TRBV4-1
CDR3 DNA: TGCGCCAGCAGCCGTCCGGGGGTCCCCTACGAGCAGTACTTC
CDR3 protein: CASSRPGVPYEQYF

D gene: TRBD1
clone size: few
J gene: TRBJ2-7
V gene: TRBV5-4
CDR3 DNA: TGTGCCAGCAGCAGGCGGGACAGGGGAATTACCGAGCAGTACTTC
CDR3 protein: CASSRRDRGITEQYF

D gene: TRBD2
clone size: few
J gene: TRBJ2-3
V gene: TRBV5-1
CDR3 DNA: TGCGCCAGCAGCTTAGTACCGGGACTAGCGGGAAGGGCAGATACGCAGTATTTT
CDR3 protein: CASSLVPGLAGRADTQYF

D gene: NA
clone size: few
J gene: TRBJ2-5
V gene: TRBV29-1
CDR3 DNA: TGCAGCGTTGGGTTCGAGATCCAAGAGACCCAGTACTTC
CDR3 protein: CSVGFEIQETQYF

D gene: NA
clone size: NA
J gene: TRBJ2-5
V gene: TRBV21-1
CDR3 DNA: TGTGCCAGCGGCAACACAGGGGAGACCCAGTACTTC
CDR3 protein: CASGNTGETQYF

D gene: NA
clone size: few
J gene: TRBJ2-7
V gene: TRBV4-1
CDR3 DNA: TGCGCCAGCAGCCAACTCAGGGGTGGTTACGAGCAGTACTTC
CDR3 protein: CASSQLRGGYEQYF

D gene: NA
clone size: NA
J gene: TRBJ1-1
V gene: TRBV9
CDR3 DNA: TGTGCCAGCAGCGTAGGAGGGCAGGAGAAAGCTTTCTTT
CDR3 protein: CASSVGGQEKAFF

D gene: NA
clone size: NA
J gene: TRBJ2-3
V gene: TRBV6-1
CDR3 DNA: TGTGCCAGCAGTGAAGTCCCCCAAGATACGCAGTATTTT
CDR3 protein: CASSEVPQDTQYF

D gene: TRBD1
clone size: NA
J gene: TRBJ1-1
V gene: TRBV5-5
CDR3 DNA: TGTGCCAGCAGCCCGGGACAGGTAAACACTGAAGCTTTCTTT
CDR3 protein: CASSPGQVNTEAFF

D gene: NA
clone size: few
J gene: TRBJ2-2
V gene: TRBV5-1
CDR3 DNA: TGCGTCAGCAGCGTGAGGGAGCACACCGGGGAGCTGTTTTTT
CDR3 protein: CVSSVREHTGELFF

D gene: TRBD2
clone size: few
J gene: TRBJ2-2
V gene: TRBV7-9
CDR3 DNA: TGTGCCAGCAGCCATCGGGAGGGCCTGTTCGGGGAGCTGTTTTTT
CDR3 protein: CASSHREGLFGELFF

D gene: TRBD2
clone size: NA
J gene: TRBJ2-1
V gene: TRBV14
CDR3 DNA: TGTGCCAGCAGCCCTATAGCGGGAGGCTCTACACGAGAGCAGTTCTTC
CDR3 protein: CASSPIAGGSTREQFF

D gene: TRBD1
clone size: NA
J gene: TRBJ1-4
V gene: TRBV5-8
CDR3 DNA: TGTGCCAGCAGCTTGGCCGGGACAGGGAATGAAAAACTGTTTTTT
CDR3 protein: CASSLAGTGNEKLFF

D gene: NA
clone size: few
J gene: TRBJ2-7
V gene: TRBV6-1
CDR3 DNA: TGTGCCAGCAGTGAACAGGGTAGGGCCCACGAGCAGTACTTC
CDR3 protein: CASSEQGRAHEQYF

D gene: TRBD1
clone size: few
J gene: TRBJ2-7
V gene: TRBV6-5
CDR3 DNA: TGTGCCAGCAGTTACGTCGGGACAGGCGAGCAGTACTTC
CDR3 protein: CASSYVGTGEQYF

D gene: NA
clone size: few
J gene: TRBJ1-1
V gene: TRBV14
CDR3 DNA: TGTGCCAGCGGCTTCAGCGGCCGATCAGAAGCTTTCTTT
CDR3 protein: CASGFSGRSEAFF

D gene: TRBD1
clone size: NA
J gene: TRBJ1-1
V gene: TRBV2
CDR3 DNA: TGTGCCAGCAGTCCACGGACAGGGGCTGAAGCTTTCTTT
CDR3 protein: CASSPRTGAEAFF

D gene: TRBD2
clone size: NA
J gene: TRBJ2-7
V gene: TRBV5-1
CDR3 DNA: TGCGCCAGCAGCTTGAAACCAACTGGACTAGCGGGAGTTAAGGGGTCCTACGAGCAGTACTTC
CDR3 protein: CASSLKPTGLAGVKGSYEQYF

D gene: NA
clone size: NA
J gene: TRBJ1-2
V gene: TRBV6-1
CDR3 DNA: TGTGCCAGCAGCGCAGACCTACAGGGTGTCCACACCTTC
CDR3 protein: CASSADLQGVHTF

D gene: TRBD2
clone size: few
J gene: TRBJ2-7
V gene: TRBV6-5
CDR3 DNA: TGTGCCAGCAGTTACTCGATTCCAGCGGGAGGGAACGAGCAGTACTTC
CDR3 protein: CASSYSIPAGGNEQYF

D gene: NA
clone size: NA
J gene: TRBJ1-2
V gene: TRBV11-2
CDR3 DNA: TGTGCCAGCAGCTTAGATCGCAGGGCCGGCTACACCTTC
CDR3 protein: CASSLDRRAGYTF